This TCR beta chain stems from a study of post-analysis software for immune sequencing data. Study summary: The disease courses covered relapsing-remitting, secondary progressive and progressive-relapsing multiple sclerosis. Study outcomes and limitations: Five or six TRBV segments, TRBV5-6, TRBV5-1 and TRBV20-1 among them, were found more frequent in patients than controls. Multiple sclerosis patients showed significantly lower normalized Chao1 diversity than controls did.

The germline V and J ends were trimmed by 7 bases and 0 bases, with 13 bases remaining between them. This CDR3 region has 14 residues. Sequencing libraries made from TCR beta cDNA carried unique molecular identifiers. TCRdb re-called the PCR reads through MiXCR, storing one row per CDR3 protein. The sample carries roughly 620,000 distinct CDR3 sequences, about 40% recorded once. Comment on this clonotype: Its antigen is still unknown.

This sequence originates from a girl aged 5-17 years with multiple sclerosis. Sequenced material: blood. The V call is TRBV12-3 or TRBV12-4, the J call TRBJ2-7; possible D gene TRBD1, 6 bases. The CDR3 is CASTMTGRSYEQYF. DNA of the CDR3: TGTGCCAGCACCATGACAGGTCGCTCCTACGAGCAGTACTTC.